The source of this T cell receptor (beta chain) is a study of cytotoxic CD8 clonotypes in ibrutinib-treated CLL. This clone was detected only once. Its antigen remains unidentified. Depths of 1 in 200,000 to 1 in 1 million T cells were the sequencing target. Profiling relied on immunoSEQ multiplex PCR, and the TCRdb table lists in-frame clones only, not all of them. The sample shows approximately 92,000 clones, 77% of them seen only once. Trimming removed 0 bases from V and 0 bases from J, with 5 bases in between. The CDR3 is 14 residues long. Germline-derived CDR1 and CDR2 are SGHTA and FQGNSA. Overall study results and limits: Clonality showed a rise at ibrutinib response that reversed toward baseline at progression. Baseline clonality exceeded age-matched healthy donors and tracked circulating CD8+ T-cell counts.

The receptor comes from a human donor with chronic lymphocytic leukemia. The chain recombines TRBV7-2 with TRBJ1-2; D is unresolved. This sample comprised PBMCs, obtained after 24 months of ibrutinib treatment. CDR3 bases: TGTGCCAGCAGCTTAGCCTCAACTAACTATGGCTACACCTTC. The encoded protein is CASSLASTNYGYTF.